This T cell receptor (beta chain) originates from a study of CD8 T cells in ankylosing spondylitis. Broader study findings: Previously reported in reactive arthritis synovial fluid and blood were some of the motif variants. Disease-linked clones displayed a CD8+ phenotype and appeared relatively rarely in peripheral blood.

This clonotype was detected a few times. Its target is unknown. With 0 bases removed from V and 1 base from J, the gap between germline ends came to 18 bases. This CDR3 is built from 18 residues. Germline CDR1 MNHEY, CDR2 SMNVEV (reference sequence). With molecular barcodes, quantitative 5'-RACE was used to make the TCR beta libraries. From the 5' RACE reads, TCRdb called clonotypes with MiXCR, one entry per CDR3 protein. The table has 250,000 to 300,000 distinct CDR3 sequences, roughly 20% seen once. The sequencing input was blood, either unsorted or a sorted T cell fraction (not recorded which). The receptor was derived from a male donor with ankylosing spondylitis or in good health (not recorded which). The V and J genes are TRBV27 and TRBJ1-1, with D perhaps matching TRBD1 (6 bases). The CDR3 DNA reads TGTGCCAGCAGTTTATCTCGGGGTATGGGGGCGGGGAACACTGAAGCTTTCTTT. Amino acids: CASSLSRGMGAGNTEAFF.